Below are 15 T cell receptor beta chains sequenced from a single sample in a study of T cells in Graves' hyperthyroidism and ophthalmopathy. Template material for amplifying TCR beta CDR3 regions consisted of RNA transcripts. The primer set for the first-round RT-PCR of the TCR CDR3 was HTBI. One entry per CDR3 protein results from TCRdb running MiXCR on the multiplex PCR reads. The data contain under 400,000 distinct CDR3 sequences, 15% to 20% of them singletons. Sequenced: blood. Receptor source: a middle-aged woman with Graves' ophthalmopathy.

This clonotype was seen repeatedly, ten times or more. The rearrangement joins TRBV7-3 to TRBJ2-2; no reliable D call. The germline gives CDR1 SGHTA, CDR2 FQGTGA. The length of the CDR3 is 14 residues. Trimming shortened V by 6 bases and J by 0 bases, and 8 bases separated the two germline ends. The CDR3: CASRSAANTGELFF. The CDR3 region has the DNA TGTGCCAGCAGATCGGCCGCGAACACCGGGGAGCTGTTTTTT.

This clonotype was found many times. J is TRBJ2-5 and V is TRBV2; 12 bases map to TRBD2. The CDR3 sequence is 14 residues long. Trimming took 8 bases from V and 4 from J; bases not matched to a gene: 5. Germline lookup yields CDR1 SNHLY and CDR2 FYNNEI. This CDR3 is CASQLAGGGETQYF. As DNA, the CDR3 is TGTGCCAGCCAACTAGCGGGAGGCGGAGAGACCCAGTACTTC. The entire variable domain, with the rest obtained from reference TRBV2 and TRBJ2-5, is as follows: EPEVTQTPSHQVTQMGQEVILRCVPISNHLYFYWYRQILGQKVEFLVSFYNNEISEKSEIFDDQFSVERPDGSNFTLKIRSTKLEDSAMYFCASQLAGGGETQYFGPGTRLLVL.

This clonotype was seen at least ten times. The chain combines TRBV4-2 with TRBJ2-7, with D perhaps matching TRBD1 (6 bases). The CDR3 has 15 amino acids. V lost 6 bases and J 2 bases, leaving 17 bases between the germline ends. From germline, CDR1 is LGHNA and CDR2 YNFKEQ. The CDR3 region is CASRPSPDSPYEQYF. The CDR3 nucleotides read TGTGCCAGCAGACCAAGTCCGGACAGCCCCTACGAGCAGTACTTC.

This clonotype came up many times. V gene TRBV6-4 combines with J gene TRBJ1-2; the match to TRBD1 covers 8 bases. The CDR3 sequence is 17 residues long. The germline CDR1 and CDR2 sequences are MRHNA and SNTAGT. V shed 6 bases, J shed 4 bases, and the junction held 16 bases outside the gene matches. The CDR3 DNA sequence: TGTGCCAGCAGCTCAACGCCAGGGGGCTCGGGAACCTATGGCTACACCTTC. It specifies CASSSTPGGSGTYGYTF.

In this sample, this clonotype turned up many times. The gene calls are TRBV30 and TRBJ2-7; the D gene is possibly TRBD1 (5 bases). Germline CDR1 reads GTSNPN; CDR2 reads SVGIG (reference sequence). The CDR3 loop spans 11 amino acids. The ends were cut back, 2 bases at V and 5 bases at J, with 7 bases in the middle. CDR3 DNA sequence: TGTGCCTGGAGTCAAGGGGACGAGCAGTACTTC. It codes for CAWSQGDEQYF.

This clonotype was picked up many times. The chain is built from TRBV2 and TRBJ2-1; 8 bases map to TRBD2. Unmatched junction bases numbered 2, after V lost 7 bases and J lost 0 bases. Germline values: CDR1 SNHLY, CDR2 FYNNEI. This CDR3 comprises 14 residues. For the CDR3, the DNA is TGTGCCAGCAAACTAGCGGTCTCCTACAATGAGCAGTTCTTC. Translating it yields CASKLAVSYNEQFF.

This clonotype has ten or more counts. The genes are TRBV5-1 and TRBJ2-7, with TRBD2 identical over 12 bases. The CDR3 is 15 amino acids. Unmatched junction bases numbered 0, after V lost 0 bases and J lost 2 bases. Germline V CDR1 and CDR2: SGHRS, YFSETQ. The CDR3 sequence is CASSLGTSGAYEQYF. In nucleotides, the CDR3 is TGCGCCAGCAGCTTGGGGACTAGCGGGGCCTACGAGCAGTACTTC.

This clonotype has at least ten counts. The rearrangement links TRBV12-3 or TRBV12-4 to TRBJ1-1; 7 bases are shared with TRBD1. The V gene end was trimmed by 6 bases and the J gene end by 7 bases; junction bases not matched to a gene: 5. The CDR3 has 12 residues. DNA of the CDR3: TGTGCCAGCAGCCGGGACAGTATTGAAGCTTTCTTT. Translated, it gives CASSRDSIEAFF.

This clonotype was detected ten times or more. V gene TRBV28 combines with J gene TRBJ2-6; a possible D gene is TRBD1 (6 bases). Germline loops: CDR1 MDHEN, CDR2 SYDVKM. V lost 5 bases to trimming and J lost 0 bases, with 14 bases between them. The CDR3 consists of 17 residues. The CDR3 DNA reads TGTGCCAGCAGTCTAGACACAGGGAGCTCTGGGGCCAACGTCCTGACTTTC. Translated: CASSLDTGSSGANVLTF.

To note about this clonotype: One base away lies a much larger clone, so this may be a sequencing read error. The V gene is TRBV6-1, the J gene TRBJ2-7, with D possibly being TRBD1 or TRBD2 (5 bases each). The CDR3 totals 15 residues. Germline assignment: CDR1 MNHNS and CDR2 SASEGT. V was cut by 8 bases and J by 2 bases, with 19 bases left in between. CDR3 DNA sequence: TGTGCCAGCCTAAAAGCGGCAGGGTCAACCTACGAGCAGTACTTC. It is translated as CASLKAAGSTYEQYF.

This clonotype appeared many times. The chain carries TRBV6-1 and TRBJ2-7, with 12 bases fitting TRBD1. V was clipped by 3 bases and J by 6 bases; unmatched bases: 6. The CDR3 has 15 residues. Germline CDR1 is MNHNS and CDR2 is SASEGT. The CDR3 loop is CASSDPGQGAGEQYF. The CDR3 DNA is TGTGCCAGCAGTGACCCGGGACAGGGGGCAGGCGAGCAGTACTTC.

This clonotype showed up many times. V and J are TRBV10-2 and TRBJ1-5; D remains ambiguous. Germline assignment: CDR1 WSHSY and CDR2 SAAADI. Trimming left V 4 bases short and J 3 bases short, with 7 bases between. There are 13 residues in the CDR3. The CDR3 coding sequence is TGCGCCAGCAGTGTGGCAGACAATCAGCCCCAGCATTTT. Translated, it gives CASSVADNQPQHF.

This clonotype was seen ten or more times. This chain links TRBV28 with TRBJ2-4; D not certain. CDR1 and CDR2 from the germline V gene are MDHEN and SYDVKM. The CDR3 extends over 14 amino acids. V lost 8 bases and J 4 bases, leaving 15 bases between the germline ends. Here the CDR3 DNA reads TGTGCCAGCCGCAGAAAACTACAAAAAAACATTCAGTACTTC. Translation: CASRRKLQKNIQYF.

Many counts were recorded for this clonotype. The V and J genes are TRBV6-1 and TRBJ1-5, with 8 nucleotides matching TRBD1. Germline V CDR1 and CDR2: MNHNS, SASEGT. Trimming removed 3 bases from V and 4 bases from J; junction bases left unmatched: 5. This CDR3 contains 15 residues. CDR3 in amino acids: CASSDDRGLNQPQHF. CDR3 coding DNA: TGTGCCAGCAGTGACGACAGGGGCTTAAATCAGCCCCAGCATTTT.

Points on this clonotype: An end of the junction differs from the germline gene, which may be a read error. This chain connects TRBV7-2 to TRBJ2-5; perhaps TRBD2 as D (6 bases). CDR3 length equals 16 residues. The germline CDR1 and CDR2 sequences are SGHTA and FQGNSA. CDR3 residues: CASSIAGVAVIETQYF. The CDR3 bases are TGTGCCAGCAGCATAGCTGGAGTAGCGGTTATAGAGACCCAGTACTTC.